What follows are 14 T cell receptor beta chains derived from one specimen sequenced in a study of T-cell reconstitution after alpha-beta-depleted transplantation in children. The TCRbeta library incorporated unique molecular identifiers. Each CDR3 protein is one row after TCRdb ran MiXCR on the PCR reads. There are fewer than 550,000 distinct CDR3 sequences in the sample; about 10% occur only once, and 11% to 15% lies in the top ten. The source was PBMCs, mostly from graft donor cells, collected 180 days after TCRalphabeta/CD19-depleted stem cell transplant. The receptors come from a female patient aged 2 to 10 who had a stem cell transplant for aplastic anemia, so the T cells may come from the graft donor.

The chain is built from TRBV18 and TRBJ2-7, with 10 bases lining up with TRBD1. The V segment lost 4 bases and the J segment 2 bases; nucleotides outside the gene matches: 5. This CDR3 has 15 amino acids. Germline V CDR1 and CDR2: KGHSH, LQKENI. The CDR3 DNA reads TGTGCCAGCTCACTCGGACAGGGGGTAGCCTACGAGCAGTACGTC. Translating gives CASSLGQGVAYEQYV.

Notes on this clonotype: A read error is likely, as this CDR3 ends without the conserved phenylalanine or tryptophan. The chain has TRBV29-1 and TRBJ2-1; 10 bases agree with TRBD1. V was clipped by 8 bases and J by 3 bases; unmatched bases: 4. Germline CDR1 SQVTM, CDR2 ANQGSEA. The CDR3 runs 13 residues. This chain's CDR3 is CSYGTGVYNEQFL. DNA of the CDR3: TGCAGCTACGGGACAGGGGTCTACAATGAGCAGTTCTTG.

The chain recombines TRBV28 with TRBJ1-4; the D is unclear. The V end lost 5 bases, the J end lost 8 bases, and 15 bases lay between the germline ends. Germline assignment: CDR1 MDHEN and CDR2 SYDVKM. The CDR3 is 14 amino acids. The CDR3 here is CASSPPGLNEKLFF. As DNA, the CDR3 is TGTGCCAGCAGTCCCCCAGGACTCAACGAAAAACTGTTTTTT.

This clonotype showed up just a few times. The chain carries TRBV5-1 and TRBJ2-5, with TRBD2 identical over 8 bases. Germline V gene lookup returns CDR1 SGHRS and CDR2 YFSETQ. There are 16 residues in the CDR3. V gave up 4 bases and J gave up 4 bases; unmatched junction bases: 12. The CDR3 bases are TGCGCCAGCAGCCTACCGGCGGGAGGATACGGAGAGACCCAGTACTTC. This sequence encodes CASSLPAGGYGETQYF.

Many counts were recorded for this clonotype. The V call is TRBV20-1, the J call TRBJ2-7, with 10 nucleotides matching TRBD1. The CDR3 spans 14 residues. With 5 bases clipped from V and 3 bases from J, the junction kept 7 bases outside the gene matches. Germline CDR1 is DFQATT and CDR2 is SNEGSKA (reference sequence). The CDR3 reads CSALSGDRGYEQYF. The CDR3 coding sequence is TGCAGTGCTCTTAGTGGGGACAGGGGCTACGAGCAGTACTTC.

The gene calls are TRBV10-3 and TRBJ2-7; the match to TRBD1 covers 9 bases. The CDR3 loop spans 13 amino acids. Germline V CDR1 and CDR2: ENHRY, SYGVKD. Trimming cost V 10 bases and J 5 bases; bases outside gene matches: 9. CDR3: CATKQGAKNEQYF. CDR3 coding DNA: TGTGCCACCAAACAGGGGGCTAAGAACGAGCAGTACTTC.

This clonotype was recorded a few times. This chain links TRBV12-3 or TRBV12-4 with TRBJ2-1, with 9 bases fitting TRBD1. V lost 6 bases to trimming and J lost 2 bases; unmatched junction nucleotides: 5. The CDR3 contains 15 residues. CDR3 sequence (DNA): TGTGCCAGCAGGGGACAGGGACCAACCTACAATGAGCAGTTCTTC. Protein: CASRGQGPTYNEQFF.

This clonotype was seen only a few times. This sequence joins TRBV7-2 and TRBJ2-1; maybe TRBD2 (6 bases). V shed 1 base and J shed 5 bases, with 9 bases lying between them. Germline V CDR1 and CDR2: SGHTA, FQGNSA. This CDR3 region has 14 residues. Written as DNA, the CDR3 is TGTGCCAGCAGCTTAGTAGCGGTCAACAATGAGCAGTTCTTC. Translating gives CASSLVAVNNEQFF.

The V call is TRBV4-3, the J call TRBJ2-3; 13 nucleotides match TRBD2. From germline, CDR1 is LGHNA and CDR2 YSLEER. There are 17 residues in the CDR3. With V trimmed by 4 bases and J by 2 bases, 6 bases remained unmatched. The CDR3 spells CASSLSGTSGATDTQYF. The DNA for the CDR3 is TGCGCCAGCAGCCTTTCCGGGACTAGCGGGGCCACAGATACGCAGTATTTT.

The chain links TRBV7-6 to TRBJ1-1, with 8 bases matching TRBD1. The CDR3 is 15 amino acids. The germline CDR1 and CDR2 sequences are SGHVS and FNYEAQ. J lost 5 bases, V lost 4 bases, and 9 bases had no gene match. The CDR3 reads CASSSPDRVSTEAFF. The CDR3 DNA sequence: TGTGCCAGCAGCTCCCCGGACAGGGTTTCTACTGAAGCTTTCTTT.

The CDR3 region has the DNA TGCGCCAGCAGGGGAGCGGCTACAACTAATGAAAAACTGTTTTTT. Its translation: CASRGAATTNEKLFF. The chain has TRBV5-1 and TRBJ1-4, with D uncertain. There are 15 residues in the CDR3. CDR1 is SGHRS and CDR2 is YFSETQ in the germline V gene. V was pared by 5 bases and J by 0 bases, with 11 bases between.

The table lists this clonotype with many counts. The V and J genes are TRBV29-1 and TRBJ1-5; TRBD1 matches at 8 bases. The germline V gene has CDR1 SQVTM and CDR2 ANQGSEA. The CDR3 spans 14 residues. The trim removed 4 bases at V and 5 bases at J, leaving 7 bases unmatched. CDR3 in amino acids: CSVADRAGDQPQHF. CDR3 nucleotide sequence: TGCAGCGTTGCGGACAGGGCGGGGGATCAGCCCCAGCATTTT.

In DNA, the CDR3 is TGCGCCAGCAGCGCCCGGAGGGCGGGAGGATTCAATGAGCAGTTCTTC. The encoded protein is CASSARRAGGFNEQFF. The V and J genes are TRBV5-1 and TRBJ2-1, with TRBD2 matching 8 bases. The CDR3 consists of 16 residues. CDR1 is SGHRS, CDR2 YFSETQ, per germline. The ends lost 4 bases at V and 6 bases at J; junction bases unmatched: 12.

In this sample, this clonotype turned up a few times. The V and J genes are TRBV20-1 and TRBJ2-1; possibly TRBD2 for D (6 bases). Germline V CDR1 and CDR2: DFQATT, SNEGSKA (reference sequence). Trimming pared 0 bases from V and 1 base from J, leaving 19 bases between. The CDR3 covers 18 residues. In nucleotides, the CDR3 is TGCAGTGCTAGAGAGGGGGGACTTATGGGTTGGTCCTACAATGAGCAGTTCTTC. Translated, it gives CSAREGGLMGWSYNEQFF.